This passage covers 31 T cell receptor beta chains from one sample sequenced in a study of T-cell reconstitution after alpha-beta-depleted transplantation in children. Unique molecular identifiers were incorporated when the TCRbeta library was constructed. TCRdb passed the PCR reads through MiXCR, listing each CDR3 protein once. The table includes around 270,000 distinct CDR3 sequences, roughly a tenth detected once. Sequenced here: PBMCs, sampled before TCRalphabeta/CD19-depleted stem cell transplant. These TCRs come from a boy under two years old with acute myeloid leukemia, due to receive a stem cell transplant.

This clonotype was counted a few times. The J gene is TRBJ2-1, the V gene TRBV11-2, with D perhaps TRBD1 (5 bases). The V gene's germline CDR1 is SGHAT and CDR2 FQNNGV. Trimming took off 4 bases at V and 1 base at J, with 20 bases between the two ends. The CDR3 runs to 18 residues. CDR3 bases: TGTGCCAGCAGCTCGCTCCGGCATAAGGGGCAATCCTACAATGAGCAGTTCTTC. This encodes CASSSLRHKGQSYNEQFF.

This clonotype appeared many times. The V gene is TRBV4-2, the J gene TRBJ2-7, with 10 positions matching TRBD2. V gave up 1 base and J gave up 2 bases; unmatched junction bases: 2. The CDR3 is 15 residues long. Germline V gives CDR1 LGHNA, CDR2 YNFKEQ. CDR3 residues: CASSQVSGRAYEQYF. In DNA, the CDR3 is TGTGCCAGCAGCCAAGTCAGCGGGAGGGCCTACGAGCAGTACTTC.

This clonotype has a handful of counts. V usage is TRBV19 and J usage is TRBJ2-3, with 7 bases that match TRBD1. CDR1 LNHDA and CDR2 SQIVND come from the germline V gene (reference sequence). The CDR3 is made up of 15 amino acids. The J segment lost 0 bases and the V segment lost 7 bases, leaving 7 bases of the junction unmatched. CDR3 amino acids: CASTLGQSSTDTQYF. The CDR3 nucleotides are TGTGCCAGTACCTTGGGACAGTCTAGCACAGATACGCAGTATTTT.

This clonotype was counted ten times or more. This chain joins TRBV20-1 and TRBJ2-7, with no clear D. V was clipped by 3 bases and J by 3 bases, with 9 bases between them. The germline gives CDR1 DFQATT, CDR2 SNEGSKA (reference sequence). The CDR3 totals 12 residues. The CDR3 loop reads CSARASSYEQYF. The CDR3 nucleotides are TGCAGTGCTAGGGCCTCTAGCTACGAGCAGTACTTC.

This sequence joins TRBV12-3 or TRBV12-4 and TRBJ1-2; unclear D gene. V lost 6 bases, J lost 7 bases, and 18 bases lay in between. CDR3 length equals 14 residues. The CDR3 region has the DNA TGTGCCAGCAGCCCAGCCAACACCCTTAGTGGCTACACCTTC. Protein product: CASSPANTLSGYTF.

This clonotype came up many times. The CDR3 loop is CSARDIRRGNEQFF. The CDR3 nucleotides read TGCAGTGCTAGAGATATTCGGAGGGGGAATGAGCAGTTCTTC. The chain couples TRBV20-1 to TRBJ2-1; D tentatively reads TRBD1 or TRBD2 (6 bases each). Germline CDR1 reads DFQATT; CDR2 reads SNEGSKA (reference sequence). The CDR3 consists of 14 residues. The V end was cut by 0 bases, the J end by 7 bases, with 13 bases between.

The chain employs TRBV5-1 and TRBJ2-7; TRBD1 matches at 7 bases. CDR1 is SGHRS, CDR2 YFSETQ, per germline. Trimming took 2 bases from V and 0 from J; bases not matched to a gene: 8. The CDR3 length is 16 residues. DNA of the CDR3: TGCGCCAGCAGCTTCTCCGGGACAGTGGTCTCCTACGAGCAGTACTTC. Protein product: CASSFSGTVVSYEQYF.

At least ten counts were recorded for this clonotype. The chain recombines TRBV7-2 with TRBJ2-1, with D perhaps matching TRBD2 (5 bases). CDR3 length equals 15 residues. Trimming pared 5 bases from V and 0 bases from J, leaving 11 bases between. The germline CDR1 and CDR2 sequences are SGHTA and FQGNSA. In nucleotides, the CDR3 is TGTGCCAGCAGCAGGACTTCCGCCTCCTACAATGAGCAGTTCTTC. Protein product: CASSRTSASYNEQFF.

This clonotype was found a few times. V usage is TRBV18 and J usage is TRBJ1-3; the D gene is possibly TRBD1 (6 bases). The CDR3 is 17 residues long. Germline V gives CDR1 KGHSH, CDR2 LQKENI. Trimming took 4 bases from V and 2 from J, leaving 18 bases between them. The CDR3 sequence: CASSLSSAGDPGNTIYF. The CDR3 nucleotides read TGTGCCAGCTCACTTTCCTCGGCAGGGGACCCTGGAAACACCATATATTTT.

This clonotype was counted many times. The V gene is TRBV4-3, the J gene TRBJ2-7; a possible D gene is TRBD2 (5 bases). V dropped 3 bases and J dropped 3 bases, with 9 bases sitting between them. The germline gives CDR1 LGHNA, CDR2 YSLEER. The CDR3 is made up of 13 amino acids. This CDR3 is CASSQDGDYEQYF. The CDR3, as DNA: TGCGCCAGCAGCCAGGACGGGGACTACGAGCAGTACTTC.

This clonotype was picked up many times. The V and J genes are TRBV28 and TRBJ1-2, with TRBD1 matching over 8 bases. Germline CDR1 and CDR2: MDHEN and SYDVKM. Trimming at V came to 6 bases and at J to 0 bases, leaving 15 bases not matched to a gene. The CDR3 is 18 amino acids. CDR3 region: CASSPFGAGGPANYGYTF. The CDR3 nucleotides are TGTGCCAGCAGCCCCTTCGGGGCAGGGGGCCCGGCTAACTATGGCTACACCTTC.

This clonotype has a count of ten or more. The chain employs TRBV7-8 and TRBJ2-5; the match to TRBD2 covers 9 bases. The junction had 18 bases not matched to a gene; V was cut back by 5 bases and J by 5 bases. The CDR3 loop spans 18 amino acids. Germline V CDR1 and CDR2: SGHVS, FQNEAQ. The CDR3 sequence is CASSPLGVAGAARETQYF. CDR3 nucleotides: TGTGCCAGCAGCCCGCTCGGGGTAGCGGGGGCCGCACGGGAGACCCAGTACTTC.

This clonotype was observed many times. The chain's CDR3 is CSASSGTIQETQYF. The CDR3 nucleotides read TGCAGTGCTAGCTCCGGGACAATCCAAGAGACCCAGTACTTC. The rearrangement joins TRBV20-1 to TRBJ2-5, with D possibly TRBD1 on 6 matching bases. V was shortened by 3 bases and J by 1 base, with 12 bases between the two germline ends. CDR1 and CDR2 from the germline V gene are DFQATT and SNEGSKA (reference sequence). CDR3 length equals 14 residues.

The V gene is TRBV28, the J gene TRBJ1-6; weak D call: TRBD1 (6 bases). Trimming removed 5 bases from V and 7 bases from J, with 12 bases in between. CDR3 size: 14 residues. CDR1 is MDHEN, CDR2 SYDVKM, per germline. The CDR3 loop is CASSPGTLNSPLHF. CDR3 in DNA: TGTGCCAGCAGTCCCGGGACACTCAATTCACCCCTCCACTTT.

On this clonotype: One base away lies a much larger clone, so this may be a sequencing read error. The chain uses TRBV24-1 and TRBJ1-5; 8 positions match TRBD1. The CDR3 is 15 residues long. V lost 9 bases, J lost 3 bases, and 9 bases stayed unmatched. Germline V gene lookup returns CDR1 KGHDR and CDR2 SFDVKD. The chain's CDR3 is CATGDGQGPNQPQHF. The CDR3, as DNA: TGTGCCACCGGGGATGGACAGGGACCCAATCAGCCCCAGCATTTT.

To note about this clonotype: This may come from a read error, since a much larger clone is one base off. This chain joins TRBV7-9 and TRBJ2-5; D unresolved. The V and J ends lost 1 base and 1 base respectively, with 13 bases between them. Germline loops: CDR1 SEHNR, CDR2 FQNEAQ (reference sequence). The CDR3 spans 16 residues. CDR3 region: CASSLGVRHGQETQYF. CDR3 nucleotides: TGTGCCAGCAGCTTAGGGGTGCGACATGGCCAAGAGACCCAGTACTTC.

This clonotype was observed a handful of times. V is TRBV20-1 and J is TRBJ2-7; D is ambiguous. The CDR3 is made up of 13 amino acids. V lost 4 bases, J lost 0 bases, and 10 bases lay in between. Looked up from germline, CDR1 is DFQATT and CDR2 is SNEGSKA (reference sequence). CDR3 nucleotides: TGCAGTGCTACGGACGTAAGCTCCTACGAGCAGTACTTC. Protein: CSATDVSSYEQYF.

In its sample, this clonotype was seen many times. This chain uses TRBV5-1 with TRBJ2-7; 7 bases line up with TRBD2. CDR1 and CDR2 (germline): SGHRS, YFSETQ. V lost 0 bases, J lost 3 bases, and 12 bases stayed unmatched. CDR3 size: 17 residues. DNA for the CDR3: TGCGCCAGCAGCTTGGGGATAGGGACTACCCAACGCTACGAGCAGTACTTC. Its translation is CASSLGIGTTQRYEQYF.

This clonotype was counted ten times or more. The V call is TRBV5-1, the J call TRBJ1-4, with 8 bases identical to TRBD1. V dropped 5 bases and J dropped 3; count of bases not matched to a gene: 6. The CDR3 loop spans 15 amino acids. Germline lookup yields CDR1 SGHRS and CDR2 YFSETQ. CDR3 DNA sequence: TGCGCCAGCAGTACCGGGACAGGTCCTAATGAAAAACTGTTTTTT. Residues: CASSTGTGPNEKLFF.

At least ten counts were recorded for this clonotype. The chain uses TRBV5-5 and TRBJ2-2; 10 bases map to TRBD1. Germline assignment: CDR1 SGHKS and CDR2 YYEKEE (reference sequence). The length of the CDR3 is 16 residues. V trimming: 3 bases; J trimming: 4 bases; junction bases outside the gene matches: 6. Written as DNA, the CDR3 is TGTGCCAGCAGCTGGACGGGACAGGGGCGCACCGGGGAGCTGTTTTTT. The encoded protein is CASSWTGQGRTGELFF.

This clonotype was counted ten times or more. V and J are TRBV11-2 and TRBJ2-4; 10 positions agree with TRBD1. The length of the CDR3 is 17 residues. Germline CDR1 reads SGHAT; CDR2 reads FQNNGV. J lost 9 bases, V lost 0 bases, and 11 bases had no gene match. The CDR3 DNA follows: TGTGCCAGCAGCTTAGAGGTGGGACAGGGGCGCAAGGGCATTCAGTACTTC. It specifies CASSLEVGQGRKGIQYF.

This clonotype was picked up many times. The rearrangement joins TRBV9 to TRBJ2-7, with D tentatively TRBD1 (5 bases). V was clipped by 1 base and J by 5 bases, with 13 bases between them. The CDR3 contains 14 residues. From germline, CDR1 is SGDLS and CDR2 YYNGEE. CDR3 nucleotide sequence: TGTGCCAGCAGCGTATTCAGGGATGGGAACGAGCAGTACTTC. Its protein product is CASSVFRDGNEQYF.

This clonotype was recorded at least ten times. This chain links TRBV21-1 with TRBJ2-4; the table's D call, TRBD1, has no DNA check behind it. TRBV21-1 is noted as a pseudogene. The CDR3 sequence is 15 residues long. The CDR3 spells CASSGRWTSLDIQYF. The DNA of the CDR3 is TGTGCCAGCAGCGGCCGATGGACTTCCCTGGACATTCAGTACTTC.

This clonotype has a count of ten or more. The rearrangement links TRBV5-1 to TRBJ2-7; 7 nucleotides agree with TRBD1. Germline V gene sequence: CDR1 SGHRS, CDR2 YFSETQ. Trimming at V came to 4 bases and at J to 3 bases, leaving 7 bases not matched to a gene. CDR3 length: 14 amino acids. The CDR3 here is CASSTGTVNYEQYF. The DNA for the CDR3 is TGCGCCAGCAGCACAGGGACAGTTAACTACGAGCAGTACTTC.

This clonotype occurred many times. V gene TRBV5-5 combines with J gene TRBJ2-4; the D gene is possibly TRBD1 (5 bases). Per the germline V gene, CDR1 is SGHKS and CDR2 is YYEKEE (reference sequence). This CDR3 comprises 17 residues. Trimming pared 0 bases from V and 1 base from J, leaving 14 bases between. Written as DNA, the CDR3 is TGTGCCAGCAGCTTGGCTACAGGCCAAAGGGCCAAAAACATTCAGTACTTC. Encoded protein: CASSLATGQRAKNIQYF.

This clonotype was detected ten times or more. The chain joins TRBV3-1 to TRBJ2-5; D gene ambiguous. This CDR3 comprises 15 residues. Germline V gene data show CDR1 as LGHDT and CDR2 as YNNKEL (reference sequence). V gave up 0 bases and J gave up 5 bases, with 13 bases separating them. CDR3: CASSQDPGFMETQYF. CDR3 sequence (DNA): TGTGCCAGCAGCCAAGATCCCGGGTTTATGGAGACCCAGTACTTC.

At least ten counts were recorded for this clonotype. Here the CDR3 DNA reads TGTGCCAGCAGCTTAGCGGGACAGGGGGCGGCCTACGAGCAGTACTTC. Protein product: CASSLAGQGAAYEQYF. This chain uses TRBV7-9 with TRBJ2-7, with 12 bases fitting TRBD1. The CDR3 is 16 residues long. The trim removed 0 bases at V and 2 bases at J, leaving 2 bases unmatched. Germline V gives CDR1 SEHNR, CDR2 FQNEAQ (reference sequence).

This clonotype has ten or more counts. The genes are TRBV7-9 and TRBJ1-3, with D hard to call. Germline V gene data show CDR1 as SEHNR and CDR2 as FQNEAQ (reference sequence). This CDR3 is 13 amino acids long. The V end was cut by 0 bases, the J end by 4 bases, with 4 bases between. CDR3 bases: TGTGCCAGCAGCTTAGCGCTGGGAAACACCATATATTTT. This gives the protein CASSLALGNTIYF.

At least ten counts were recorded for this clonotype. The CDR3 loop reads CASSGSTGFGYNEQFF. CDR3 coding DNA: TGCGCCAGCAGCGGGTCGACAGGGTTTGGTTACAATGAGCAGTTCTTC. The gene calls are TRBV5-1 and TRBJ2-1; TRBD1 agrees at 7 bases. V gave up 4 bases and J gave up 4 bases; unmatched junction bases: 11. Looked up from germline, CDR1 is SGHRS and CDR2 is YFSETQ. This CDR3 is built from 16 residues. The entire variable domain, with the rest obtained from reference TRBV5-1 and TRBJ2-1, is as follows: KAGVTQTPRYLIKTRGQQVTLSCSPISGHRSVSWYQQTPGQGLQFLFEYFSETQRNKGNFPGRFSGRQFSNSRSEMNVSTLELGDSALYLCASSGSTGFGYNEQFFGPGTRLTVL.

This clonotype was seen ten or more times. This rearrangement joins TRBV6-5 to TRBJ2-1; TRBD2 might be the D (7 bases). The CDR3 loop spans 15 amino acids. V was shortened by 0 bases and J by 9 bases, with 15 bases between the two germline ends. CDR1 is MNHEY and CDR2 is SVGAGI in the germline V gene. CDR3 loop: CASSYSIRGAGEQFF. CDR3 nucleotide sequence: TGTGCCAGCAGTTACTCGATACGGGGGGCGGGTGAGCAGTTCTTC.

This clonotype was detected ten times or more. This chain links TRBV19 with TRBJ1-5; 8 bases line up with TRBD1. This CDR3 has 15 amino acids. CDR1 and CDR2 (germline): LNHDA, SQIVND (reference sequence). The junction had 5 bases not matched to a gene; V was cut back by 1 base and J by 6 bases. CDR3 DNA: TGTGCCAGTAGTATAGCCCAGGGGGCTGGTCAGCCCCAGCATTTT. Translation: CASSIAQGAGQPQHF.